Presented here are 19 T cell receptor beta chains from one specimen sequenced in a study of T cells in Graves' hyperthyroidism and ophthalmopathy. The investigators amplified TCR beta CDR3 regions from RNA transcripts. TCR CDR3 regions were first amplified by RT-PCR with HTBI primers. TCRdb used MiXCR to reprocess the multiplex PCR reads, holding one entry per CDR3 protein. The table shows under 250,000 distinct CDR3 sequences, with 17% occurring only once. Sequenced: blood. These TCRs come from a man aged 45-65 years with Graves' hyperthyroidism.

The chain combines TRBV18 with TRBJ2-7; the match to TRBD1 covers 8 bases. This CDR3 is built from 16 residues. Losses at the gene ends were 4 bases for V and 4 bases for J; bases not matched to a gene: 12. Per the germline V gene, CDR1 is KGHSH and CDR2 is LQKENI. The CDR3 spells CASSRRAGGDGYEQYF. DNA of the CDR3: TGTGCCAGCTCACGGAGGGCAGGGGGCGATGGGTACGAGCAGTACTTC.

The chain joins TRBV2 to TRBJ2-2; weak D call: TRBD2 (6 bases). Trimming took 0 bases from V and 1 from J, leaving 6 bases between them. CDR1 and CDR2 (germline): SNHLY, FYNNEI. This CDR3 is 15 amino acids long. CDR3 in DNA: TGTGCCAGCAGTGAAGCGGGAGGGAACACCGGGGAGCTGTTTTTT. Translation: CASSEAGGNTGELFF. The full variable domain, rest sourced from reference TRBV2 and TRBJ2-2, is EPEVTQTPSHQVTQMGQEVILRCVPISNHLYFYWYRQILGQKVEFLVSFYNNEISEKSEIFDDQFSVERPDGSNFTLKIRSTKLEDSAMYFCASSEAGGNTGELFFGEGSRLTVL.

CDR3 DNA: TGTGCCAGCAGCTTAGACAGCGGGAGAGCACGCACAGATACGCAGTATTTT. Amino acids: CASSLDSGRARTDTQYF. The chain employs TRBV7-9 and TRBJ2-3, with TRBD2 identical over 8 bases. This CDR3 comprises 17 residues. The J segment lost 1 base and the V segment lost 1 base, leaving 7 bases of the junction unmatched. Germline assignment: CDR1 SEHNR and CDR2 FQNEAQ (reference sequence).

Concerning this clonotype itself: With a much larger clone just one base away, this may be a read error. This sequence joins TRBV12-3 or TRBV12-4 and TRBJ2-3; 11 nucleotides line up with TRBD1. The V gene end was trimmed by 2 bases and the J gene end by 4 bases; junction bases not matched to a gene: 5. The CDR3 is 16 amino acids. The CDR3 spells CASSLMDRGPSDTQYF. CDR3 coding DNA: TGTGCCAGCAGTTTAATGGACAGGGGGCCTTCAGATACGCAGTATTTT.

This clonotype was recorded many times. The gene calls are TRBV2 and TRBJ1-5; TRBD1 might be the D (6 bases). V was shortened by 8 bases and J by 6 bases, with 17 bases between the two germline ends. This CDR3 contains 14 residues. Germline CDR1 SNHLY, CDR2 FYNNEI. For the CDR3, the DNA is TGTGCCAGCCAGGGGCGGGAACAGAGTCAGCCCCAGCATTTT. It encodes CASQGREQSQPQHF.

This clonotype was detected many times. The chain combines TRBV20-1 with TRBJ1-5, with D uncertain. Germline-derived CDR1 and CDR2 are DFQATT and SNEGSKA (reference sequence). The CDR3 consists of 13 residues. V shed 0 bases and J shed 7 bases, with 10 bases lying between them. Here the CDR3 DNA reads TGCAGTGCTAGAGACAGGTATAGCCAGCCCCAGCATTTT. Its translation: CSARDRYSQPQHF.

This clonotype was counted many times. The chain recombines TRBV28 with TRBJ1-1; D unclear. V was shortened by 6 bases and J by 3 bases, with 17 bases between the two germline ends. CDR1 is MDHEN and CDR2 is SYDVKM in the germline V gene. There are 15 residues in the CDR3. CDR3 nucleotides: TGTGCCAGCAGGCGACGGCCCTCAATTCACACTGAAGCTTTCTTT. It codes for CASRRRPSIHTEAFF.

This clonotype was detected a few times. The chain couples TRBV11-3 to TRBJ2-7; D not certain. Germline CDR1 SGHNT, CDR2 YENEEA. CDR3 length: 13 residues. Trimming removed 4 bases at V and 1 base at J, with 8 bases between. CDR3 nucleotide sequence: TGTGCCAGCAGCTCTTCTAGATCCTACGAGCAGTACTTC. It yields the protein CASSSSRSYEQYF.

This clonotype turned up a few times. The CDR3 here is CASSLDFQTQYF. The CDR3 coding sequence is TGTGCCAGCAGTTTAGACTTCCAGACCCAGTACTTC. This sequence joins TRBV12-3 or TRBV12-4 and TRBJ2-5, with no clear D. Trimming left V 1 base short and J 6 bases short, with 6 bases between. This CDR3 comprises 12 residues.

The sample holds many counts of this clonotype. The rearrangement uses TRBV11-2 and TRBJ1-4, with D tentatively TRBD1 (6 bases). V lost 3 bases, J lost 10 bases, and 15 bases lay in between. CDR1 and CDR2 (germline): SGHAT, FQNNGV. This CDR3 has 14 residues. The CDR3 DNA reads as TGTGCCAGCAGCTTTCCGGGGGCGCCCGGAAAACTGTTTTTT. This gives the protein CASSFPGAPGKLFF.

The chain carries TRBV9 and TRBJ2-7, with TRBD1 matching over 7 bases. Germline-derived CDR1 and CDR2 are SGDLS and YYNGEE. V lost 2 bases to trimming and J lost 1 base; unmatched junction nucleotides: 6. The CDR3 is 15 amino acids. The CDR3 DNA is TGTGCCAGCAGCGTTGCCGGGACAGAGTCCTACGAGCAGTACTTC. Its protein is CASSVAGTESYEQYF.

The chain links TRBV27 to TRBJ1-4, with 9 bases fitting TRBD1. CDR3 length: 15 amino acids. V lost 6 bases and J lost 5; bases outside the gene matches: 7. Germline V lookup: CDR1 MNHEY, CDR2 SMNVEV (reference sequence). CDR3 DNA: TGTGCCAGCAGACCCTCGGGGACAGGGAATGAAAAACTGTTTTTT. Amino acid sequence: CASRPSGTGNEKLFF. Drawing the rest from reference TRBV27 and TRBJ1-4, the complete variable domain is EAQVTQNPRYLITVTGKKLTVTCSQNMNHEYMSWYRQDPGLGLRQIYYSMNVEVTDKGDVPEGYKVSRKEKRNFPLILESPSPNQTSLYFCASRPSGTGNEKLFFGSGTQLSVL.

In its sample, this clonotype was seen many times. The CDR3 DNA sequence: TGTGCCAGCAGTTTAGGGACTCCCTACAATGAGCAGTTCTTC. This encodes CASSLGTPYNEQFF. The chain links TRBV12-3 or TRBV12-4 to TRBJ2-1; D is perhaps TRBD2 (5 bases). Trimming stripped 1 base from V and 2 bases from J, with 6 bases between. The CDR3 spans 14 residues.

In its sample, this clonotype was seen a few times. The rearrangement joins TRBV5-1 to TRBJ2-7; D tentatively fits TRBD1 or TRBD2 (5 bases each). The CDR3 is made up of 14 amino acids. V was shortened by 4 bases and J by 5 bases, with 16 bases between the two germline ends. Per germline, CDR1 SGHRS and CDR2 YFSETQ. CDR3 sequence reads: CASSGGVFVHEQYF. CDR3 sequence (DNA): TGCGCCAGCAGCGGGGGAGTGTTTGTCCACGAGCAGTACTTC. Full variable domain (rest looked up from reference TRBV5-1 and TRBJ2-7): KAGVTQTPRYLIKTRGQQVTLSCSPISGHRSVSWYQQTPGQGLQFLFEYFSETQRNKGNFPGRFSGRQFSNSRSEMNVSTLELGDSALYLCASSGGVFVHEQYFGPGTRLTVT.

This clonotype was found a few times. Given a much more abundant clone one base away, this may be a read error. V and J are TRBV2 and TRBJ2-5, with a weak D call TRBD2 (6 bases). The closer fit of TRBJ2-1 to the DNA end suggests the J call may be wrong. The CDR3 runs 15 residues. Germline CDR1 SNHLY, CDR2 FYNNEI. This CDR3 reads CASIRDGGKQETQFF. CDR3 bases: TGTGCCAGCATAAGGGACGGAGGGAAGCAAGAGACCCAGTTCTTC.

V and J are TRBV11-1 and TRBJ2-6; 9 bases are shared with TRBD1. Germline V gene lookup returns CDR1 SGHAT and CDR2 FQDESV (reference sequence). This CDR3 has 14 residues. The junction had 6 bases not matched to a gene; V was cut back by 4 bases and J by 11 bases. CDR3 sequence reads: CASSSRTGVDVLTF. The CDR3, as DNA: TGTGCCAGCAGCTCGCGGACAGGGGTGGACGTCCTGACTTTC.

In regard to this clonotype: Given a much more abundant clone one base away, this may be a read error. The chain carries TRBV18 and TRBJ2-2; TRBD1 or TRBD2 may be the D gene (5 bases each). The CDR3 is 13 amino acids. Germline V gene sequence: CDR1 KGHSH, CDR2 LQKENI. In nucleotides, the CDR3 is TGTGCCAGCTCACGGGGGAACGCCGGGGAGCTGTTTTTT. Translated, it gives CASSRGNAGELFF.

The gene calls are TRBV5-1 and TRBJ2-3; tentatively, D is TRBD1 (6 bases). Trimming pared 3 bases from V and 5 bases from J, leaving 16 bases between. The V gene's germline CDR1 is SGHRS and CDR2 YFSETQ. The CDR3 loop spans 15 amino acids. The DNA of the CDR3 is TGCGCCAGCAGCTCCACAGGGCCGTATGAAGATACGCAGTATTTT. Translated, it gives CASSSTGPYEDTQYF.

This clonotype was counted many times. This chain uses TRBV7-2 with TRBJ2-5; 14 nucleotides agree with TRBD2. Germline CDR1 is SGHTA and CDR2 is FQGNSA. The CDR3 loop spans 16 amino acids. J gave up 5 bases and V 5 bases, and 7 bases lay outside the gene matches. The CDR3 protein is CASSIGLAGGSETQYF. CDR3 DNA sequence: TGTGCCAGCAGCATCGGACTAGCGGGAGGTTCCGAGACCCAGTACTTC.